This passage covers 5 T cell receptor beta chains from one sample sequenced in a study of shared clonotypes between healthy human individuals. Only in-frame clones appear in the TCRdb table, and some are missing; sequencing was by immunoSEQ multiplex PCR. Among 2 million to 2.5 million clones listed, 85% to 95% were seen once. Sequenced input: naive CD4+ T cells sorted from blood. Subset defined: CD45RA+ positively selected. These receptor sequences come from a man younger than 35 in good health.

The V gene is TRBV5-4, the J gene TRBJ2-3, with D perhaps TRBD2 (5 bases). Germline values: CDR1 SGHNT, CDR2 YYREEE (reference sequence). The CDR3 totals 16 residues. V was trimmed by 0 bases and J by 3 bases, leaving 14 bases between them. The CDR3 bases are TGTGCCAGCAGCTTGGGAGGGCTAGGTTCGACAGATACGCAGTATTTT. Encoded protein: CASSLGGLGSTDTQYF. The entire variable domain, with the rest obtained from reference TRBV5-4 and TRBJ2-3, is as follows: ETGVTQSPTHLIKTRGQQVTLRCSSQSGHNTVSWYQQALGQGPQFIFQYYREEENGRGNFPPRFSGLQFPNYSSELNVNALELDDSALYLCASSLGGLGSTDTQYFGPGTRLTVL.

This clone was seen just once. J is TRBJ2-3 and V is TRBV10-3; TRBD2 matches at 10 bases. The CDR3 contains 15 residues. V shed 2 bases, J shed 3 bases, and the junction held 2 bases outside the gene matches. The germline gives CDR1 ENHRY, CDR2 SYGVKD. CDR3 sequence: CAISEGSGRTDTQYF. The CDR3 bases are TGTGCCATCAGTGAGGGTAGCGGGAGGACAGATACGCAGTATTTT.

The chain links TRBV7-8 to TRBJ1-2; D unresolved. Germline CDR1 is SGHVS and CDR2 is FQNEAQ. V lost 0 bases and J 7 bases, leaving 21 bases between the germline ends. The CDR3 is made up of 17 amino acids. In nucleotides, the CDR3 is TGTGCCAGCAGCTTAGCGACACTTTGGACTACAAGCGGTGGCTACACCTTC. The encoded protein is CASSLATLWTTSGGYTF.

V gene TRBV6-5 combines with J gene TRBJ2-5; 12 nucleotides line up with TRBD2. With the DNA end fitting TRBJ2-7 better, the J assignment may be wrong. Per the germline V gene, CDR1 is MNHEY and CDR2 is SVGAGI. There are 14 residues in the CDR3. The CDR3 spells CASRYLAGGLEQYF. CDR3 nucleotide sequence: TGTGCCAGCAGGTATCTAGCGGGAGGGCTCGAGCAGTACTTC.

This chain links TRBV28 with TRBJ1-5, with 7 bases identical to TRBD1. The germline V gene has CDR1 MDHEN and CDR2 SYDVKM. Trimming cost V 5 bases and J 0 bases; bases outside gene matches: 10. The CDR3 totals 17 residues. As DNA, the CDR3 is TGTGCCAGCAGTCCCGCCCTTACAGGGGATAGCAATCAGCCCCAGCATTTT. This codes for CASSPALTGDSNQPQHF. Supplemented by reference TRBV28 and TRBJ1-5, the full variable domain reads DVKVTQSSRYLVKRTGEKVFLECVQDMDHENMFWYRQDPGLGLRLIYFSYDVKMKEKGDIPEGYSVSREKKERFSLILESASTNQTSMYLCASSPALTGDSNQPQHFGDGTRLSIL.